These T cell receptor beta chains were read from a single sample in a study of blood T cell repertoires in COVID-19. Clones were read by immunoSEQ multiplex PCR, and TCRdb kept only the in-frame ones, dropping some. The data show about 51,000 clones, 75% to 90% seen once. The specimen sequenced was peripheral blood. Receptors were obtained from a man between 60 and 75 years old with acute or convalescent COVID-19. Both conserved end residues are part of each CDR3. D genes are given only for firm matches. The size entry is marked missing in some rows and otherwise reads once, few, many or a size class.

V: TRBV6-5
length: 14
D: TRBD1
size: .
J: TRBJ1-6
DNA: TGTGCCAGCAGACAGGGGTCTGATGATTCACCCCTCCACTTT
CDR3: CASRQGSDDSPLHF

V: TRBV11-3
length: 16
D: .
size: .
J: TRBJ2-1
DNA: TGTGCCAGCAGCCTCGCCGGGAGCGGCTCCTACAATGAGCAGTTCTTC
CDR3: CASSLAGSGSYNEQFF

V: TRBV12-3/TRBV12-4
length: 12
D: .
size: .
J: TRBJ2-3
DNA: TGTGCCAGCGGGGAGACCACAGATACGCAGTATTTT
CDR3: CASGETTDTQYF

V: TRBV4-2
length: 15
D: .
size: few
J: TRBJ1-4
DNA: TGTGCCAGCAGCCAAGATGCCAGGGGTGGGGAAAAACTGTTTTTT
CDR3: CASSQDARGGEKLFF

V: TRBV7-8
length: 14
D: TRBD1
size: few
J: TRBJ2-7
DNA: TGTGCCAGCAGCCGCGCCCCGACAGGGACGGAGCAGTACTTC
CDR3: CASSRAPTGTEQYF

V: TRBV4-1
length: 15
D: .
size: .
J: TRBJ1-4
DNA: TGCGCCAGCAGCCCACACAGGTTGGGTAATGAAAAACTGTTTTTT
CDR3: CASSPHRLGNEKLFF

V: TRBV28
length: 12
D: .
size: .
J: TRBJ1-1
DNA: TGTGCCAGCAGTGCAGTGGCCACTGAAGCTTTCTTT
CDR3: CASSAVATEAFF

V: TRBV7-9
length: 13
D: TRBD1
size: .
J: TRBJ2-7
DNA: TGTGCCAGCAGCCCCGGGACAGGGTTGGGGCAGTACTTC
CDR3: CASSPGTGLGQYF

V: TRBV5-1
length: 14
D: .
size: .
J: TRBJ2-3
DNA: TGCGCCAGCAGCGATAGCGGATTCACAGATACGCAGTATTTT
CDR3: CASSDSGFTDTQYF

V: TRBV27
length: 16
D: .
size: .
J: TRBJ1-1
DNA: TGTGCCAGCAGTCAACGGCTAGGGAGGATGAACACTGAAGCTTTCTTT
CDR3: CASSQRLGRMNTEAFF

V: TRBV5-4
length: 16
D: TRBD2
size: .
J: TRBJ2-7
DNA: TGTGCCAGCAGCTTGGGTGTCGGGACTAGCGTCGACGAGCAGTACTTC
CDR3: CASSLGVGTSVDEQYF

V: TRBV29-1
length: 12
D: .
size: .
J: TRBJ2-4
DNA: TGCAGCGTTGTGAGAGGTGCAGACATTCAGTACTTC
CDR3: CSVVRGADIQYF

V: TRBV28
length: 15
D: .
size: .
J: TRBJ1-2
DNA: TGTGCCAGCAGTTATTGGGGGCAAAATGACTATGGCTACACCTTC
CDR3: CASSYWGQNDYGYTF

V: TRBV12-3/TRBV12-4
length: 12
D: .
size: .
J: TRBJ1-2
DNA: TGTGCCAGCAACACAGGAGTAGGTGGCTACACCTTC
CDR3: CASNTGVGGYTF

V: TRBV16
length: 14
D: TRBD1
size: .
J: TRBJ1-2
DNA: TGTGCCAGCAGCCCGACAGGGGTGAGTTATGGCTACACCTTC
CDR3: CASSPTGVSYGYTF

V: TRBV19
length: 14
D: .
size: .
J: TRBJ1-3
DNA: TGTGCCAGTAGTCCCAGGCACTCTGGAAACACCATATATTTT
CDR3: CASSPRHSGNTIYF

V: TRBV7-6
length: 15
D: .
size: once
J: TRBJ2-2
DNA: TGTGCCAGCAGCCCGGGTTCGGCGAACACCGGGGAGCTGTTTTTT
CDR3: CASSPGSANTGELFF

V: TRBV18
length: 13
D: .
size: few
J: TRBJ1-2
DNA: TGTGCCAGCCCCCGGAACGGGATCTATGGCTACACCTTC
CDR3: CASPRNGIYGYTF

V: TRBV15
length: 15
D: .
size: .
J: TRBJ1-2
DNA: TGTGCCACCAGCAGAGCGCAGGTCCCGAACTATGGCTACACCTTC
CDR3: CATSRAQVPNYGYTF

V: TRBV6-5
length: 13
D: .
size: .
J: TRBJ1-5
DNA: TGTGCCAGCAGCCCCGACGGGGGTCAGCCCCAGCATTTT
CDR3: CASSPDGGQPQHF

V: TRBV28
length: 17
D: TRBD1
size: .
J: TRBJ2-5
DNA: TGTGCCAGCAGTTTTTGGGGTCTGGGACAGGGTCGTGAGACCCAGTACTTC
CDR3: CASSFWGLGQGRETQYF

V: TRBV7-9
length: 15
D: TRBD1
size: .
J: TRBJ1-1
DNA: TGTGCCAGCACCAAATCGGGACAGGGTAACACTGAAGCTTTCTTT
CDR3: CASTKSGQGNTEAFF

V: TRBV16
length: 17
D: TRBD1
size: .
J: TRBJ1-3
DNA: TGTGCCAGCAGCCAATTTGGGACAGCGGGTACTGGAAACACCATATATTTT
CDR3: CASSQFGTAGTGNTIYF

V: TRBV23-1
length: 24
D: .
size: few
J: TRBJ2-3
DNA: TGCGCCAGCAGTCAATCGAGGTCCAGGGGTTTATGGGGGTTCTCCTCCACTGGCACAGATACGCAGTATTTT
CDR3: CASSQSRSRGLWGFSSTGTDTQYF

V: TRBV9
length: 15
D: .
size: .
J: TRBJ1-1
DNA: TGTGCCAGCAGCGTAGATACAGGACCCAACACTGAAGCTTTCTTT
CDR3: CASSVDTGPNTEAFF

V: TRBV24-1
length: 14
D: .
size: few
J: TRBJ2-1
DNA: TGTGCCACCAGTTCGCGCGCTACAAGCGATGAGCAGTTCTTC
CDR3: CATSSRATSDEQFF

V: TRBV14
length: 13
D: .
size: .
J: TRBJ1-2
DNA: TGTGCCAGCAGCCAAGTAGGGGAATATGGCTACACCTTC
CDR3: CASSQVGEYGYTF

V: TRBV5-1
length: 15
D: TRBD1
size: .
J: TRBJ2-2
DNA: TGCGCCAGCAGCTGGGACAGGGCAAACACCGGGGAGCTGTTTTTT
CDR3: CASSWDRANTGELFF

V: TRBV4-1
length: 13
D: TRBD1
size: .
J: TRBJ2-7
DNA: TGCGCCAGCAGCCCGAGGGGGCTATACGAGCAGTACTTC
CDR3: CASSPRGLYEQYF

V: TRBV4-3
length: 16
D: .
size: few
J: TRBJ2-2
DNA: TGCGCCAGCAGCCAAGAGGCCCACATGAACACCGGGGAGCTGTTTTTT
CDR3: CASSQEAHMNTGELFF

V: TRBV6-5
length: 12
D: .
size: .
J: TRBJ2-3
DNA: TGTGCCAGCAGAACGACTAGTCAAGCGCAGTATTTT
CDR3: CASRTTSQAQYF

V: TRBV5-1
length: 14
D: .
size: .
J: TRBJ2-2
DNA: TGCGCCAGCAGGGTCGACCAGGGGACCGGGGAGCTGTTTTTT
CDR3: CASRVDQGTGELFF